Described below is a single T cell receptor (beta chain) sequence and its context. Its antigen is not known. The data stem from a study of cytomegalovirus exposure and HLA in healthy donors. As for the study in general: The roughly 660 first-cohort repertoires shared a platform with the 130 or so validation repertoires, as reported in a later analysis.

Findings and caveats of the study: Researchers counted roughly 150 TCR beta chains as cytomegalovirus-associated. TCR clusters originating in the first cohort tended to co-occur in the roughly 120 validation repertoires, according to a later analysis.

Germline CDR1 and CDR2: MDHEN and SYDVKM. V was pared by 3 bases and J by 2 bases, with 10 bases of the junction left unmatched. The CDR3 is made up of 17 amino acids. Measured with immunoSEQ multiplex PCR; TCRdb has only the in-frame clones, and not every one. The sample includes approximately 300,000 clones, roughly 88% of them seen just once. Material for sequencing was PBMCs. The TCR comes from a woman aged 18-29 years in good health and CMV-seronegative. The rearrangement joins TRBV28 to TRBJ1-2, with 9 bases lining up with TRBD1. The CDR3 coding sequence is TGTGCCAGCAGTTTGCAGGCGCGGGACAGGGTCAACTATGGCTACACCTTC. Its translation is CASSLQARDRVNYGYTF.